The 10 T cell receptor beta chains in this list originate from one sample, sequenced in a study of T-cell reconstitution after alpha-beta-depleted transplantation in children. Unique molecular identifiers were incorporated into the prepared TCRbeta library. TCRdb fed the PCR reads into MiXCR, producing one record per CDR3 protein. The repertoire holds some 300,000 distinct CDR3 sequences, about 9.5% seen once, with less than 9% in the top ten. This specimen consisted of PBMCs, obtained before TCRalphabeta/CD19-depleted stem cell transplant. These TCRs come from a boy in the first two years of life with acute myeloid leukemia, due to receive a stem cell transplant.

This clonotype was seen ten or more times. The chain employs TRBV11-2 and TRBJ2-2; D gene unclear. Germline lookup yields CDR1 SGHAT and CDR2 FQNNGV. CDR3 length equals 14 residues. V was shortened by 5 bases and J by 5 bases, with 12 bases between the two germline ends. As DNA, the CDR3 is TGTGCCAGCAGCCTATGGTCGGCGACCGGGGAGCTGTTTTTT. This encodes CASSLWSATGELFF. Variable domain in full (rest from reference TRBV11-2 and TRBJ2-2): EAGVAQSPRYKIIEKRQSVAFWCNPISGHATLYWYQQILGQGPKLLIQFQNNGVVDDSQLPKDRFSAERLKGVDSTLKIQPAKLEDSAVYLCASSLWSATGELFFGEGSRLTVL.

This clonotype came up many times. The chain couples TRBV11-2 to TRBJ1-1, with D perhaps matching TRBD1 (6 bases). The CDR3 consists of 18 residues. Germline V gives CDR1 SGHAT, CDR2 FQNNGV. Trimming removed 5 bases at V and 0 bases at J, with 22 bases between. The CDR3 region has the DNA TGTGCCAGCAGCCCTAGGTGGGACAAACGACCCATGAACACTGAAGCTTTCTTT. It translates to CASSPRWDKRPMNTEAFF.

This clonotype was picked up many times. The CDR3 DNA sequence: TGCAGTGCTAGAACCGGGACTATCAATGAGCAGTTCTTC. Its translation: CSARTGTINEQFF. This sequence joins TRBV20-1 and TRBJ2-1; 7 bases match TRBD2. The ends lost 2 bases at V and 6 bases at J; junction bases unmatched: 4. Germline CDR1 reads DFQATT; CDR2 reads SNEGSKA (reference sequence). This CDR3 contains 13 residues.

This clonotype was detected ten times or more. The V and J genes are TRBV5-6 and TRBJ2-7; a possible D gene is TRBD2 (5 bases). Trimming stripped 4 bases from V and 3 bases from J, with 11 bases between. This CDR3 comprises 13 residues. Germline-derived CDR1 and CDR2 are SGHDT and YYEEEE. CDR3 coding DNA: TGTGCCAGCAGCCAGTTCGGGGACTACGAGCAGTACTTC. It yields the protein CASSQFGDYEQYF. The full variable domain, completed using reference TRBV5-6 and TRBJ2-7, is DAGVTQSPTHLIKTRGQQVTLRCSPKSGHDTVSWYQQALGQGPQFIFQYYEEEERQRGNFPDRFSGHQFPNYSSELNVNALLLGDSALYLCASSQFGDYEQYFGPGTRLTVT.

This clonotype was seen ten or more times. The gene calls are TRBV6-1 and TRBJ2-7; TRBD2 is a possible D gene (6 bases). Trimming took off 5 bases at V and 3 bases at J, with 11 bases between the two ends. The germline gives CDR1 MNHNS, CDR2 SASEGT. The CDR3 spans 13 residues. The CDR3 reads CASSQGLLYEQYF. The CDR3 DNA reads TGTGCCAGCAGTCAGGGACTTCTCTACGAGCAGTACTTC.

The chain has TRBV5-1 and TRBJ2-1; possibly TRBD1 or TRBD2 for D (5 bases each). Germline values: CDR1 SGHRS, CDR2 YFSETQ. This CDR3 comprises 16 residues. V was trimmed by 6 bases and J by 9 bases, leaving 25 bases between them. The CDR3 protein is CASTLFPGTVLVEQFF. Here the CDR3 DNA reads TGCGCCAGCACGCTTTTTCCCGGGACGGTTTTGGTTGAGCAGTTCTTC. Variable domain in full (rest from reference TRBV5-1 and TRBJ2-1): KAGVTQTPRYLIKTRGQQVTLSCSPISGHRSVSWYQQTPGQGLQFLFEYFSETQRNKGNFPGRFSGRQFSNSRSEMNVSTLELGDSALYLCASTLFPGTVLVEQFFGPGTRLTVL.

This clonotype appeared many times. V and J are TRBV28 and TRBJ2-5, with TRBD2 matching over 10 bases. CDR1 is MDHEN and CDR2 is SYDVKM in the germline V gene. The V and J ends lost 8 bases and 5 bases, in that order; junction bases with no gene match: 5. This CDR3 region has 13 residues. The CDR3 coding sequence is TGTGCCAGCGAGCGGGGGGGCCGGGAGACCCAGTACTTC. This gives the protein CASERGGRETQYF. The variable domain in full, with the rest retrieved from reference TRBV28 and TRBJ2-5, is DVKVTQSSRYLVKRTGEKVFLECVQDMDHENMFWYRQDPGLGLRLIYFSYDVKMKEKGDIPEGYSVSREKKERFSLILESASTNQTSMYLCASERGGRETQYFGPGTRLLVL.

This clonotype was seen ten or more times. V gene TRBV7-3 combines with J gene TRBJ2-3, with a possible D match to TRBD1 (7 bases). This CDR3 spans 14 amino acids. V was cut by 5 bases and J by 3 bases, with 12 bases left in between. From germline, CDR1 is SGHTA and CDR2 FQGTGA. In DNA, the CDR3 is TGTGCCAGCAGCGTGACAGGGAGGACAGATACGCAGTATTTT. Translation gives CASSVTGRTDTQYF.

This clonotype was observed a handful of times. V and J are TRBV4-2 and TRBJ1-1, with 8 bases that match TRBD1. Unmatched junction bases numbered 7, after V lost 3 bases and J lost 4 bases. The length of the CDR3 is 15 residues. The germline V gene encodes CDR1 LGHNA and CDR2 YNFKEQ. This CDR3 reads CASSHRQGMGTEAFF. CDR3 DNA: TGTGCCAGCAGCCACCGACAGGGGATGGGCACTGAAGCTTTCTTT.

This clonotype appeared many times. This CDR3 reads CASSASGAPFSYEQYF. CDR3 nucleotides: TGTGCCAGCAGCGCTAGCGGGGCCCCTTTCTCCTACGAGCAGTACTTC. V usage is TRBV9 and J usage is TRBJ2-7; 9 bases line up with TRBD2. The CDR3 extends over 16 amino acids. J was trimmed by 0 bases and V by 3 bases; bases with no gene match: 7. From germline, CDR1 is SGDLS and CDR2 YYNGEE. Full variable domain (missing parts from reference TRBV9 and TRBJ2-7): DSGVTQTPKHLITATGQRVTLRCSPRSGDLSVYWYQQSLDQGLQFLIQYYNGEERAKGNILERFSAQQFPDLHSELNLSSLELGDSALYFCASSASGAPFSYEQYFGPGTRLTVT.